The 4 T cell receptor beta chains reported below all come from one sample, sequenced in a study of Ad26.COV2.S vaccination and SARS-CoV-2 variants. Treatment denoted: around 19 received Ad26.COV2.S at low or high dose, single or two shots; roughly 5 received placebo; per-sample allocation not given. Specimens were obtained on day 63 following the first vaccine or placebo injection. TCRdb keeps only in-frame clones here, not all; method: immunoSEQ multiplex PCR. The data contain around 350,000 clones, more than 75% of them seen just once; the ten biggest clones take up 3% to 4%. The sample was peripheral blood, taken in a trial of Ad26.COV2.S vaccine versus placebo. The receptor source for this set is a person between 18 and 60 years old who received the Ad26.COV2.S COVID-19 vaccine or a placebo.

V usage is TRBV30 and J usage is TRBJ2-7; D is undetermined. The germline V gene encodes CDR1 GTSNPN and CDR2 SVGIG (reference sequence). The CDR3 runs to 12 residues. V lost 0 bases and J 6 bases, leaving 9 bases between the germline ends. CDR3 sequence reads: CAWSVGGTEQYF. The CDR3 region has the DNA TGTGCCTGGAGTGTAGGTGGAACCGAGCAGTACTTC.

The J gene is TRBJ2-2, the V gene TRBV5-5; 10 nucleotides align to TRBD1. CDR3 size: 15 residues. The germline gives CDR1 SGHKS, CDR2 YYEKEE (reference sequence). J was trimmed by 6 bases and V by 4 bases; bases with no gene match: 6. CDR3 in DNA: TGTGCCAGCAGCAGGACAGGGGGTCTTGCCGGGGAGCTGTTTTTT. The encoded protein is CASSRTGGLAGELFF.

The chain joins TRBV10-3 to TRBJ1-2; no firm D call. V shed 0 bases and J shed 7 bases, with 6 bases lying between them. This CDR3 spans 12 amino acids. The germline gives CDR1 ENHRY, CDR2 SYGVKD. CDR3 protein: CAISESLVGYTF. Written as DNA, the CDR3 is TGTGCCATCAGTGAGTCGTTAGTTGGCTACACCTTC.

This rearrangement joins TRBV19 to TRBJ2-7, with D maybe TRBD2 (6 bases). CDR3 size: 14 residues. The V end lost 6 bases, the J end lost 7 bases, and 19 bases lay between the germline ends. In germline, CDR1 is LNHDA, CDR2 SQIVND (reference sequence). The CDR3 DNA reads TGTGCCAGTAGCACCCGGGACCGGCGGGGTGAGCAGTACTTC. The encoded protein is CASSTRDRRGEQYF.